The next 24 T cell receptor beta chains were all read from a single sample in a study of blood T cell repertoires in COVID-19. The table came from immunoSEQ multiplex PCR; TCRdb's copy has only in-frame clones and leaves some out. The profile covers under 300,000 clones, with about four fifths appearing a single time and 7.5% to 10% taken by the ten largest. Sequenced: peripheral blood. All receptors come from a woman aged 45-60 years who had recovered from COVID-19.

This chain joins TRBV21-1 and TRBJ1-1; TRBD1 reflects the table's D call only, with no check against the DNA. TRBV21-1 is a documented pseudogene. There are 15 residues in the CDR3. The CDR3 spells CASSLQDRENTEAFF. Here the CDR3 DNA reads TGTGCCAGCAGCCTACAAGACAGGGAGAACACTGAAGCTTTCTTT.

This clone has just a few counts. A read error is possible here, since a much larger clone lies one base away. The chain employs TRBV25-1 and TRBJ1-1, with D perhaps TRBD1 (6 bases). Germline lookup yields CDR1 MGHDK and CDR2 SYGVNS. The CDR3 contains 11 residues. The ends were cut back, 5 bases at V and 7 bases at J, with 8 bases in the middle. The CDR3 reads CASSQGSEAFF. In nucleotides, the CDR3 is TGTGCCAGCAGTCAGGGGAGTGAAGCTTTCTTT.

The J gene is TRBJ1-2, the V gene TRBV19, with D perhaps matching TRBD1 (6 bases). The CDR3 spans 16 residues. V was pared by 6 bases and J by 4 bases, with 21 bases between. Per the germline V gene, CDR1 is LNHDA and CDR2 is SQIVND (reference sequence). CDR3 sequence (DNA): TGTGCCAGTAGACGGGGTGGGGCACAGGGTGTCTATGGCTACACCTTC. This codes for CASRRGGAQGVYGYTF.

The genes are TRBV2 and TRBJ2-6; 8 positions agree with TRBD1. V lost 4 bases and J lost 0; bases outside the gene matches: 2. Germline V gene lookup returns CDR1 SNHLY and CDR2 FYNNEI. This CDR3 has 16 residues. The CDR3: CASSVQGGSGANVLTF. The CDR3 nucleotides are TGTGCCAGCAGTGTACAGGGGGGCTCTGGGGCCAACGTCCTGACTTTC.

This clone was found a few times. The chain links TRBV18 to TRBJ2-7; unclear D gene. Germline lookup yields CDR1 KGHSH and CDR2 LQKENI. Trimming removed 0 bases from V and 0 bases from J, with 6 bases in between. The CDR3 is made up of 14 amino acids. The CDR3 coding sequence is TGTGCCAGCTCACCACCGTCTAGCTCCTACGAGCAGTACTTC. Translated: CASSPPSSSYEQYF. The variable domain in full, completed from reference TRBV18 and TRBJ2-7, reads NAGVMQNPRHLVRRRGQEARLRCSPMKGHSHVYWYRQLPEEGLKFMVYLQKENIIDESGMPKERFSAEFPKEGPSILRIQQVVRGDSAAYFCASSPPSSSYEQYFGPGTRLTVT.

This sequence joins TRBV5-5 and TRBJ1-2, with 10 positions matching TRBD1. Trimming removed 0 bases from V and 3 bases from J; junction bases left unmatched: 5. Germline-derived CDR1 and CDR2 are SGHKS and YYEKEE (reference sequence). This CDR3 has 16 residues. CDR3 region: CASSLGQGALDYGYTF. The CDR3 DNA sequence: TGTGCCAGCAGCTTGGGACAGGGGGCGTTGGACTATGGCTACACCTTC.

This clone was observed a single time. V is TRBV6-5 and J is TRBJ2-7; maybe TRBD2 (6 bases). Trimming left V 7 bases short and J 0 bases short, with 16 bases between. Germline CDR1 reads MNHEY; CDR2 reads SVGAGI. The CDR3 covers 15 residues. CDR3 DNA sequence: TGTGCCAGCATCCGGGCGGGACCCGCCTCCTACGAGCAGTACTTC. Protein sequence: CASIRAGPASYEQYF.

The chain couples TRBV7-2 to TRBJ2-3; D may be TRBD2 (6 bases). Trimming left V 2 bases short and J 0 bases short, with 12 bases between. The germline CDR1 and CDR2 sequences are SGHTA and FQGNSA. There are 16 residues in the CDR3. In nucleotides, the CDR3 is TGTGCCAGCAGCTTACGACGGGGGTTCAGCACAGATACGCAGTATTTT. The encoded protein is CASSLRRGFSTDTQYF.

The genes are TRBV5-1 and TRBJ2-1, with 12 bases identical to TRBD2. The germline V gene has CDR1 SGHRS and CDR2 YFSETQ. The CDR3 loop spans 16 amino acids. With V trimmed by 4 bases and J by 7 bases, 9 bases remained unmatched. The CDR3 region has the DNA TGCGCCAGCAGCAAGACTAGCGGGGGCTCAAGAAATGAGCAGTTCTTC. Protein product: CASSKTSGGSRNEQFF.

The chain links TRBV9 to TRBJ2-1, with D possibly TRBD1 on 6 matching bases. There are 13 residues in the CDR3. The V and J ends lost 3 bases and 13 bases respectively, with 17 bases between them. Germline values: CDR1 SGDLS, CDR2 YYNGEE. CDR3 sequence (DNA): TGTGCCAGCAGCGACTCAGGGTGGGGACATCAGTTCTTC. As protein: CASSDSGWGHQFF.

The J gene is TRBJ2-1, the V gene TRBV5-1; 11 bases line up with TRBD2. J was trimmed by 4 bases and V by 3 bases; bases with no gene match: 3. CDR1 SGHRS and CDR2 YFSETQ come from the germline V gene. The CDR3 loop spans 15 amino acids. The CDR3 DNA follows: TGCGCCAGCAGCTCCGGGACTAGCGGTTACAATGAGCAGTTCTTC. This sequence encodes CASSSGTSGYNEQFF. The entire variable domain, with the rest obtained from reference TRBV5-1 and TRBJ2-1, is as follows: KAGVTQTPRYLIKTRGQQVTLSCSPISGHRSVSWYQQTPGQGLQFLFEYFSETQRNKGNFPGRFSGRQFSNSRSEMNVSTLELGDSALYLCASSSGTSGYNEQFFGPGTRLTVL.

The chain carries TRBV5-1 and TRBJ2-5; 9 bases align to TRBD2. The V segment lost 4 bases and the J segment 1 base; nucleotides outside the gene matches: 5. This CDR3 has 15 residues. Germline V gene lookup returns CDR1 SGHRS and CDR2 YFSETQ. Written as DNA, the CDR3 is TGCGCCAGCAGCGTTCTAGCGGGGAGCCAAGAGACCCAGTACTTC. As protein: CASSVLAGSQETQYF. Full variable domain (outside the CDR3, taken from reference TRBV5-1 and TRBJ2-5): KAGVTQTPRYLIKTRGQQVTLSCSPISGHRSVSWYQQTPGQGLQFLFEYFSETQRNKGNFPGRFSGRQFSNSRSEMNVSTLELGDSALYLCASSVLAGSQETQYFGPGTRLLVL.

The genes are TRBV28 and TRBJ1-5; 9 nucleotides line up with TRBD1. The V gene end was trimmed by 7 bases and the J gene end by 5 bases; junction bases not matched to a gene: 9. The CDR3 contains 15 residues. Germline values: CDR1 MDHEN, CDR2 SYDVKM. The CDR3 coding sequence is TGTGCCAGCAATACTCCGGGACAGGGATATCAGCCCCAGCATTTT. Translation gives CASNTPGQGYQPQHF.

The chain couples TRBV18 to TRBJ1-3, with D uncertain. V was clipped by 2 bases and J by 1 base, with 15 bases between them. Germline V gene data show CDR1 as KGHSH and CDR2 as LQKENI. This CDR3 comprises 17 residues. CDR3 region: CASSPSKTAISGNTIYF. As DNA, the CDR3 is TGTGCCAGCTCACCATCCAAAACAGCCATTTCTGGAAACACCATATATTTT.

J is TRBJ1-5 and V is TRBV3-1 (or the pseudogene TRBV3-2), with 10 bases lining up with TRBD1. Germline CDR1 LGHDT, CDR2 YNNKEL (reference sequence). Trimming cost V 4 bases and J 4 bases; bases outside gene matches: 4. CDR3 length: 15 residues. The CDR3 nucleotides are TGTGCCAGCAGCCCCGGACAGGGGGTAAATCAGCCCCAGCATTTT. Translated: CASSPGQGVNQPQHF.

The CDR3 DNA reads as TGCGCCAGCAGCCAAGATCGAGGGGGGGCCTACAATGAGCAGTTCTTC. As protein: CASSQDRGGAYNEQFF. This sequence joins TRBV4-3 and TRBJ2-1; weak D call: TRBD2 (7 bases). Germline loops: CDR1 LGHNA, CDR2 YSLEER. The V end lost 0 bases, the J end lost 2 bases, and 11 bases lay between the germline ends. This CDR3 contains 16 residues.

The chain is built from TRBV19 and TRBJ2-2; TRBD1 aligns across 10 bases. Per the germline V gene, CDR1 is LNHDA and CDR2 is SQIVND (reference sequence). The CDR3 consists of 14 residues. V lost 6 bases to trimming and J lost 5 bases; unmatched junction nucleotides: 3. The CDR3 DNA reads TGTGCCAGTAGGGGGACAGGGGATACCGGGGAGCTGTTTTTT. Encoded protein: CASRGTGDTGELFF.

This clone has just a few counts. V and J are TRBV5-6 and TRBJ1-2, with no clear D. The V and J ends lost 4 bases and 3 bases respectively, with 10 bases between them. The CDR3 has 13 residues. Germline values: CDR1 SGHDT, CDR2 YYEEEE. The CDR3 nucleotides read TGTGCCAGCAGCCTAGGCCCTGACTATGGCTACACCTTC. This gives the protein CASSLGPDYGYTF.

The V call is TRBV7-3, the J call TRBJ2-1; 8 bases fit TRBD1. The germline V gene has CDR1 SGHTA and CDR2 FQGTGA. The CDR3 covers 14 residues. Trimming at V came to 4 bases and at J to 4 bases, leaving 3 bases not matched to a gene. The CDR3, as DNA: TGTGCCAGCAGCTCACAGGGGGAATACAATGAGCAGTTCTTC. This encodes CASSSQGEYNEQFF.

The rearrangement joins TRBV7-2 to TRBJ2-3; 7 nucleotides match TRBD1. J gave up 3 bases and V 10 bases, and 4 bases lay outside the gene matches. The CDR3 extends over 12 amino acids. The germline gives CDR1 SGHTA, CDR2 FQGNSA. CDR3 coding DNA: TGTGCCACCCGACAGGGTACAGATACGCAGTATTTT. It translates to CATRQGTDTQYF.

The genes are TRBV7-2 and TRBJ1-1, with D possibly matching TRBD1 (5 bases). CDR1 and CDR2 from the germline V gene are SGHTA and FQGNSA. The CDR3 spans 14 residues. V shed 5 bases and J shed 1 base, with 11 bases lying between them. CDR3 residues: CASSLDRPNTEAFF. For the CDR3, the DNA is TGTGCCAGCAGCCTTGACAGACCGAACACTGAAGCTTTCTTT.

The V gene is TRBV4-1, the J gene TRBJ2-7, with 15 bases lining up with TRBD2. CDR3 length: 19 amino acids. Germline trimming cut 4 bases from V and 1 base from J; bases unmatched to any gene: 11. Germline CDR1 MGHRA, CDR2 YSYEKL. The CDR3 sequence: CASSLRTSGRGGRSYEQYF. CDR3 bases: TGCGCCAGCAGCCTGCGGACTAGCGGGAGGGGGGGGCGGTCCTACGAGCAGTACTTC.

This clone was seen only a few times. The chain links TRBV11-2 to TRBJ2-2; 8 bases are shared with TRBD2. This CDR3 has 13 residues. Germline CDR1 SGHAT, CDR2 FQNNGV. Trimming removed 4 bases from V and 8 bases from J; junction bases left unmatched: 3. The CDR3 coding sequence is TGTGCCAGCAGCTCGCGCGGGAGGGGGGAGCTGTTTTTT. Translation: CASSSRGRGELFF.

The chain is built from TRBV27 and TRBJ1-3; D might be TRBD1 (5 bases). Trimming stripped 6 bases from V and 0 bases from J, with 12 bases between. CDR1 is MNHEY and CDR2 is SMNVEV in the germline V gene (reference sequence). This CDR3 has 15 residues. CDR3 in DNA: TGTGCCAGCAGCCCCAGGGTCTACTCTGGAAACACCATATATTTT. It yields the protein CASSPRVYSGNTIYF.